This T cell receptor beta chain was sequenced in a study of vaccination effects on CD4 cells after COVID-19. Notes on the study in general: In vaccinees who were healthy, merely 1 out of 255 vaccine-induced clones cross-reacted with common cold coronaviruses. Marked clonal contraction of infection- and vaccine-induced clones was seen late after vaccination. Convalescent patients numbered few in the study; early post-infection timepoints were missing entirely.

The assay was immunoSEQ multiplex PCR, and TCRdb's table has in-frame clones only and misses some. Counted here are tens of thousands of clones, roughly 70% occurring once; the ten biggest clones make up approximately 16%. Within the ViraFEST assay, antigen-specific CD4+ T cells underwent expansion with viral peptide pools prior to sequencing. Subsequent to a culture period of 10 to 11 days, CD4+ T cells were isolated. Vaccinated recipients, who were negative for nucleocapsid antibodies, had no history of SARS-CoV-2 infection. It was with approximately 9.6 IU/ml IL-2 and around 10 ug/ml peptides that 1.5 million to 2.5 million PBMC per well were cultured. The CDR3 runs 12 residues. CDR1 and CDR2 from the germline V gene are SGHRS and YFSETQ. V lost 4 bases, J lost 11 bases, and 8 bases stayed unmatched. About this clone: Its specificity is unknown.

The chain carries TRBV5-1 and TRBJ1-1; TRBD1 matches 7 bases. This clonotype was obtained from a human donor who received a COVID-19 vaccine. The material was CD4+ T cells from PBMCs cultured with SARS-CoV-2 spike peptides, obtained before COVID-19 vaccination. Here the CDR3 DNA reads TGCGCCAGCAGCCTTAACAGGGACAGCGCTTTCTTT. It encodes CASSLNRDSAFF.